This TCR beta chain was documented in a study of T cells in women clearing cervical HPV infection. Study-wide background: Case blood drawn at lesion detection; control blood after infection cleared. Only a few women had HLA typing results available. Whole-study findings and limits: Cases and controls were distinguished at AUC 0.83 by richness and V genes. T-cell numbers per sample were unknown and may explain richness differences.

Trimming shortened V by 4 bases and J by 1 base, and 7 bases separated the two germline ends. There are 13 residues in the CDR3. The germline CDR1 and CDR2 sequences are SGHTA and FQGTGA. TCRdb's table, derived via immunoSEQ multiplex PCR, lists solely in-frame clones and lacks some. Its clone listing holds more than 15,000 clones. Details on this clone: The antigen is not known. The read terminates 3 residues ahead of where the CDR3 ends, so the germline J gene completes it.

The gene calls are TRBV7-3 and TRBJ1-1; D is uncertain. The source is a woman aged 18 to 75 with a cervical HPV16 infection that either progressed to CIN3+ or cleared (not recorded which). Sequenced material: blood buffy coat. CDR3: CASSSEGNTEAFF. CDR3 DNA (partial): TGTGCCAGCAGCTCCGAAGGGAACACTGAA. Full variable domain (missing parts from reference TRBV7-3 and TRBJ1-1): GAGVSQTPSNKVTEKGKYVELRCDPISGHTALYWYRQSLGQGPEFLIYFQGTGAADDSGLPNDRFFAVRPEGSVSTLKIQRTERGDSAVYLCASSSEGNTEAFFGQGTRLTVV.